This T cell receptor (beta chain) was recovered during a study of blood T cell repertoires in COVID-19. The CDR3 covers 14 residues. Germline assignment: CDR1 ENHRY and CDR2 SYGVKD. The V segment lost 6 bases and the J segment 2 bases; nucleotides outside the gene matches: 4. In the source study's methods: Reference gene primer amplification in the assay estimated nucleated cell counts. The repertoire was sequenced with immunoSEQ multiplex PCR; TCRdb's copy has only in-frame clones and lacks some. V, J and clone size reflect that table, while D and trimming were determined from the DNA. Seen here are 250,000 or so clones, 70% to 75% observed once, and the top ten hold about 3.1%.

V and J are TRBV10-3 and TRBJ2-3; 8 nucleotides agree with TRBD2. This sequence was found in a woman older than 75 with acute or convalescent COVID-19. The sample was peripheral blood. The CDR3 sequence is CAIRAGGTTDTQYF. In DNA, the CDR3 is TGTGCCATCAGGGCGGGAGGAACCACAGATACGCAGTATTTT.